One and the same sample provided the 23 T cell receptor beta chains below, sequenced in a study of shared clonotypes between healthy human individuals. The data were produced by immunoSEQ multiplex PCR, yet TCRdb's version contains in-frame clones alone and is incomplete. Of over a million clones detected, 60% to 80% appear once; the ten largest clones hold nearly 1.5%. Source material: memory CD4+ T cells sorted from blood. Subset in this sample: CD45RA-negative fraction. These receptor sequences come from a young man in good health.

This rearrangement joins TRBV29-1 to TRBJ2-3; D unclear. The V gene's germline CDR1 is SQVTM and CDR2 ANQGSEA. V was shortened by 5 bases and J by 6 bases, with 9 bases between the two germline ends. This CDR3 spans 11 amino acids. The CDR3 nucleotides read TGCAGCGTTCGGATTGGTGATACGCAGTATTTT. Translating it yields CSVRIGDTQYF.

The chain carries TRBV11-2 and TRBJ2-4, with a possible D match to TRBD2 (6 bases). The germline V and J ends were trimmed by 6 bases and 6 bases, with 9 bases remaining between them. This CDR3 is built from 12 residues. Germline lookup yields CDR1 SGHAT and CDR2 FQNNGV. This CDR3 is CASSWDLNIQYF. The CDR3 bases are TGTGCCAGCAGTTGGGACTTAAACATTCAGTACTTC.

CDR3 sequence reads: CASSPPGQVGQPQHF. The CDR3 DNA reads as TGTGCCAGCAGCCCCCCGGGACAGGTCGGTCAGCCCCAGCATTTT. This chain links TRBV7-2 with TRBJ1-5; 8 positions match TRBD1. Losses at the gene ends were 5 bases for V and 6 bases for J; bases not matched to a gene: 9. Germline V gene data show CDR1 as SGHTA and CDR2 as FQGNSA. This CDR3 is 15 amino acids long.

This clone was observed a single time. The chain carries TRBV10-3 and TRBJ1-2; weak D call: TRBD1 (5 bases). The CDR3 has 12 residues. Germline V gives CDR1 ENHRY, CDR2 SYGVKD. V gave up 11 bases and J gave up 8 bases, with 18 bases separating them. Here the CDR3 reads CAVFGTSKGYTF. The CDR3 nucleotides read TGTGCCGTCTTCGGGACCTCCAAAGGCTACACCTTC.

The chain couples TRBV6-1 to TRBJ1-2; D gene unclear. The CDR3 has 12 amino acids. Germline-derived CDR1 and CDR2 are MNHNS and SASEGT. Trimming removed 2 bases from V and 5 bases from J, with 6 bases in between. The CDR3 DNA is TGTGCCAGCAGTGAAAGATGGTATGGCTACACCTTC. It codes for CASSERWYGYTF.

This clone was seen a single time. The chain is built from TRBV7-2 and TRBJ2-1, with 8 bases fitting TRBD2. The J segment lost 3 bases and the V segment lost 2 bases, leaving 6 bases of the junction unmatched. Germline loops: CDR1 SGHTA, CDR2 FQGNSA. This CDR3 spans 16 amino acids. The CDR3, as DNA: TGTGCCAGCAGCTTACGAACGGGAGGGGTCTACAATGAGCAGTTCTTC. This gives the protein CASSLRTGGVYNEQFF.

The rearrangement links TRBV10-3 to TRBJ1-3; no reliable D call. CDR1 and CDR2 (germline): ENHRY, SYGVKD. The CDR3 loop spans 15 amino acids. The V end lost 0 bases, the J end lost 8 bases, and 14 bases lay between the germline ends. The CDR3 DNA is TGTGCCATCAGTGAGTCGGGGAGCGTGAGTGACACCATATATTTT. It codes for CAISESGSVSDTIYF.

J is TRBJ2-4 and V is TRBV19; unclear D gene. This CDR3 has 14 amino acids. Germline assignment: CDR1 LNHDA and CDR2 SQIVND (reference sequence). V was pared by 4 bases and J by 0 bases, with 7 bases between. The chain's CDR3 is CASSKDGAKNIQYF. CDR3 DNA sequence: TGTGCCAGTAGTAAGGACGGAGCCAAAAACATTCAGTACTTC. The full variable domain, its missing parts supplied by reference TRBV19 and TRBJ2-4, is DGGITQSPKYLFRKEGQNVTLSCEQNLNHDAMYWYRQDPGQGLRLIYYSQIVNDFQKGDIAEGYSVSREKKESFPLTVTSAQKNPTAFYLCASSKDGAKNIQYFGAGTRLSVL.

The CDR3 here is CASTTGGTQPQHF. The CDR3 coding sequence is TGTGCCAGCACAACAGGGGGGACTCAGCCCCAGCATTTT. This sequence joins TRBV2 and TRBJ1-5, with 8 positions matching TRBD1. Germline loops: CDR1 SNHLY, CDR2 FYNNEI. V dropped 7 bases and J dropped 6; count of bases not matched to a gene: 5. The CDR3 is 13 residues long.

The rearrangement joins TRBV5-4 to TRBJ2-3; 8 bases agree with TRBD2. Germline V gives CDR1 SGHNT, CDR2 YYREEE (reference sequence). CDR3 length equals 18 residues. The V gene end was trimmed by 0 bases and the J gene end by 1 base; junction bases not matched to a gene: 10. In nucleotides, the CDR3 is TGTGCCAGCAGCTTGGTGGGTCCGGCGCGGGAGGGCACAGATACGCAGTATTTT. It codes for CASSLVGPAREGTDTQYF.

V gene TRBV5-4 combines with J gene TRBJ2-2, with 8 bases aligning to TRBD1. Per the germline V gene, CDR1 is SGHNT and CDR2 is YYREEE (reference sequence). This CDR3 spans 17 amino acids. V dropped 0 bases and J dropped 1; count of bases not matched to a gene: 5. As DNA, the CDR3 is TGTGCCAGCAGCTTGGGCAGGGGGCGGGAGAACACCGGGGAGCTGTTTTTT. This sequence encodes CASSLGRGRENTGELFF.

A word on this clone: A read error is possible here, since a much larger clone lies one base away. The V gene is TRBV7-6, the J gene TRBJ1-5, with D tentatively TRBD1 (5 bases). The CDR3 contains 13 residues. Germline assignment: CDR1 SGHVS and CDR2 FNYEAQ. V was shortened by 1 base and J by 6 bases, with 7 bases between the two germline ends. CDR3 nucleotide sequence: TGTGCCAGCAGCTTAGAGGGGAGTCAGCCCCAGCATTTT. Residues: CASSLEGSQPQHF.

The DNA for the CDR3 is TGCGCCAGCAGCCAGCAGCAAGCGGGAGCAGATACGCAGTATTTT. Protein: CASSQQQAGADTQYF. The V call is TRBV4-1, the J call TRBJ2-3, with 8 bases aligning to TRBD2. V lost 3 bases to trimming and J lost 4 bases; unmatched junction nucleotides: 6. This CDR3 region has 15 residues. The germline gives CDR1 MGHRA, CDR2 YSYEKL.

This clone was seen a single time. This chain links TRBV29-1 with TRBJ1-2; D perhaps matches TRBD1 (5 bases). Germline lookup yields CDR1 SQVTM and CDR2 ANQGSEA. The CDR3 sequence is 14 residues long. Trimming pared 0 bases from V and 9 bases from J, leaving 17 bases between. CDR3 sequence (DNA): TGCAGCGTTGAAGATTTCGGTGGAGGGGATCGCTACACCTTC. Translating gives CSVEDFGGGDRYTF.

This rearrangement joins TRBV6-1 to TRBJ2-7; TRBD2 is a possible D gene (5 bases). V gave up 3 bases and J gave up 12 bases, with 12 bases separating them. The V gene's germline CDR1 is MNHNS and CDR2 SASEGT. The CDR3 totals 11 residues. The CDR3 region is CASSDRGVPYF. The CDR3 DNA follows: TGTGCCAGCAGTGATCGGGGAGTCCCGTACTTC.

The rearrangement joins TRBV6-9 to TRBJ1-6; D not resolved. Germline V gene sequence: CDR1 MNHGY, CDR2 SVAAGI. V was shortened by 9 bases and J by 10 bases, with 22 bases between the two germline ends. The CDR3 has 15 amino acids. CDR3 in amino acids: CASREPLPPQSPLHF. CDR3 DNA: TGTGCCAGTCGGGAACCGTTGCCCCCTCAATCACCCCTCCACTTT.

The chain carries TRBV6-6 and TRBJ1-1, with D perhaps TRBD1 (5 bases). Germline V gene sequence: CDR1 MNHNY, CDR2 SVGAGI (reference sequence). This CDR3 region has 15 residues. The ends were cut back, 5 bases at V and 0 bases at J, with 13 bases in the middle. CDR3 nucleotides: TGTGCCAGCAGTAGCAGGGACCTGCTGAACACTGAAGCTTTCTTT. Translated: CASSSRDLLNTEAFF.

The V gene is TRBV18, the J gene TRBJ2-2; 7 positions match TRBD1. The germline CDR1 and CDR2 sequences are KGHSH and LQKENI. The CDR3 spans 15 residues. V lost 2 bases and J lost 7; bases outside the gene matches: 7. The CDR3 DNA reads TGTGCCAGCTCACCAGGACAGGCGTCGATCGGGGAGCTGTTTTTT. Translated: CASSPGQASIGELFF.

The chain links TRBV7-6 to TRBJ2-7, with 7 bases aligning to TRBD2. The trim removed 2 bases at V and 2 bases at J, leaving 9 bases unmatched. The CDR3 runs to 16 residues. The germline V gene has CDR1 SGHVS and CDR2 FNYEAQ. The DNA of the CDR3 is TGTGCCAGCAGCTTACGGTCAGCGGGAAATCCCTACGAGCAGTACTTC. It encodes CASSLRSAGNPYEQYF.

A word on this clone: Other nucleotide sequences in the sample specify the same CDR3. CDR3: CASSLIQGTDTQYF. CDR3 nucleotide sequence: TGTGCCAGCAGCTTAATCCAGGGCACAGATACGCAGTATTTT. The chain combines TRBV7-9 with TRBJ2-3, with D uncertain. The V gene's germline CDR1 is SEHNR and CDR2 FQNEAQ (reference sequence). The germline V and J ends were trimmed by 2 bases and 1 base, with 7 bases remaining between them. This CDR3 region has 14 residues.

This chain links TRBV28 with TRBJ2-7; D is undetermined. CDR3 length: 15 residues. Deletions cut 7 bases from V and 1 base from J, with 17 bases between. Germline V gene data show CDR1 as MDHEN and CDR2 as SYDVKM. This CDR3 reads CASTPHRRPSYEQYF. For the CDR3, the DNA is TGTGCCAGCACCCCCCACCGGCGGCCTTCCTACGAGCAGTACTTC. Looking up the rest from reference TRBV28 and TRBJ2-7 gives the full variable domain: DVKVTQSSRYLVKRTGEKVFLECVQDMDHENMFWYRQDPGLGLRLIYFSYDVKMKEKGDIPEGYSVSREKKERFSLILESASTNQTSMYLCASTPHRRPSYEQYFGPGTRLTVT.

The chain has TRBV4-3 and TRBJ2-7; the D call may be TRBD1 or TRBD2 (5 bases each). The CDR3 has 12 residues. Between the trimmed V and J ends, which lost 3 bases and 9 bases, there was a span of 12 bases. The germline CDR1 and CDR2 sequences are LGHNA and YSLEER. This CDR3 reads CASSHIEGRQYF. The CDR3 bases are TGCGCCAGCAGCCATATTGAGGGGCGGCAGTACTTC.

This clone has only a few counts. The CDR3, as DNA: TGTGCCAGCAGTTACGGGCAGGGGGTTTCCTACAATGAGCAGTTCTTC. As protein: CASSYGQGVSYNEQFF. The V gene is TRBV6-6, the J gene TRBJ2-1, with 7 nucleotides matching TRBD1. Germline CDR1 is MNHNY and CDR2 is SVGAGI (reference sequence). The CDR3 length is 16 residues. With 2 bases clipped from V and 1 base from J, the junction kept 5 bases outside the gene matches.